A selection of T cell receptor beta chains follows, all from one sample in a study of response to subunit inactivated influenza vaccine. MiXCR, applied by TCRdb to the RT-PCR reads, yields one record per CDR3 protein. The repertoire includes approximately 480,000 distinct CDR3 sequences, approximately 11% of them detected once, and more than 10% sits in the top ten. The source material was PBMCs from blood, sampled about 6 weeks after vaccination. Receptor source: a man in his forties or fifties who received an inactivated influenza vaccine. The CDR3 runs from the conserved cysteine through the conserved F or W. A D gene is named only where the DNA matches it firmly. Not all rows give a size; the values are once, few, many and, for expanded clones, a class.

CDR3: CASSSGTEAFF
DNA: TGTGCCAGCAGCTCCGGGACTGAAGCTTTCTTT
J: TRBJ1-1
V: TRBV7-2
D: -
size: many

CDR3: CASRGWADTQYF
DNA: TGTGCCAGCAGGGGTTGGGCAGATACGCAGTATTTT
J: TRBJ2-3
V: TRBV7-2
D: -
size: few

CDR3: CATKVGTLTYNEQFF
DNA: TGTGCCACCAAAGTCGGGACACTAACCTACAATGAGCAGTTCTTC
J: TRBJ2-1
V: TRBV2
D: -
size: few

CDR3: CASSPDSSTDTQYF
DNA: TGCGCCAGCAGCCCGGACAGCAGCACAGATACGCAGTATTTT
J: TRBJ2-3
V: TRBV5-1
D: -
size: many

CDR3: CATSRDGQGLVGNTIYF
DNA: TGTGCCACCAGCAGGGACGGACAGGGGCTAGTTGGAAACACCATATATTTT
J: TRBJ1-3
V: TRBV15
D: TRBD1
size: -

CDR3: CSARPFPTDAVEAFF
DNA: TGCAGTGCTAGGCCCTTCCCGACAGACGCAGTTGAAGCTTTCTTT
J: TRBJ1-1
V: TRBV20-1
D: -
size: -

CDR3: CASSQDWGAGHNEQFF
DNA: TGTGCCAGCAGCCAAGATTGGGGGGCAGGTCACAATGAGCAGTTCTTC
J: TRBJ2-1
V: TRBV4-2
D: -
size: -

CDR3: CSSRRAGLAGYNEQFF
DNA: TGCAGCTCACGTCGGGCTGGACTAGCGGGGTACAATGAGCAGTTCTTC
J: TRBJ2-1
V: TRBV29-1
D: TRBD2
size: -

CDR3: CASSPTGILLYEQYF
DNA: TGCGCCAGCAGCCCGACAGGGATTTTACTCTACGAGCAGTACTTC
J: TRBJ2-7
V: TRBV5-1
D: TRBD1
size: -

CDR3: CASGQRTGINEQFF
DNA: TGTGCCAGCGGACAGAGGACAGGGATCAATGAGCAGTTCTTC
J: TRBJ2-1
V: TRBV5-6
D: TRBD1
size: -

CDR3: CASSHEQYF
DNA: TGTGCCAGCAGTCACGAGCAGTACTTC
J: TRBJ2-7
V: TRBV6-2/TRBV6-3
D: -
size: -

CDR3: CASSLTDTGELFF
DNA: TGCGCCAGCAGCTTGACGGACACCGGGGAGCTGTTTTTT
J: TRBJ2-2
V: TRBV5-1
D: -
size: many

CDR3: CASSVGTHQPQHF
DNA: TGTGCCAGCAGCGTCGGGACCCATCAGCCCCAGCATTTT
J: TRBJ1-5
V: TRBV9
D: -
size: many

CDR3: CASSQPPEGTDTQYF
DNA: TGTGCCAGCAGTCAGCCCCCTGAGGGGACAGATACGCAGTATTTT
J: TRBJ2-3
V: TRBV2
D: -
size: -

CDR3: CASSLLQGKETQYF
DNA: TGTGCCAGCAGCTTGCTTCAGGGGAAAGAGACCCAGTACTTC
J: TRBJ2-5
V: TRBV5-5
D: -
size: few

CDR3: CASSEQGASYNEQFF
DNA: TGTGCCAGCAGTGAACAGGGGGCGTCTTACAATGAGCAGTTCTTC
J: TRBJ2-1
V: TRBV6-1
D: TRBD1
size: few

CDR3: CASGVTNTGELFF
DNA: TGTGCCAGCGGAGTTACGAACACCGGGGAGCTGTTTTTT
J: TRBJ2-2
V: TRBV12-3/TRBV12-4
D: -
size: many

CDR3: CASSNRGSTDTQYF
DNA: TGCGCCAGCAGTAACAGGGGATCAACAGATACGCAGTATTTT
J: TRBJ2-3
V: TRBV10-2
D: TRBD1
size: many

CDR3: CASSLMPGQGSYEQYF
DNA: TGCGCCAGCAGCTTAATGCCGGGACAGGGGTCCTACGAGCAGTACTTC
J: TRBJ2-7
V: TRBV5-1
D: TRBD1
size: few

CDR3: CASSKGLAAGELFF
DNA: TGTGCCAGCAGTAAGGGACTAGCTGCCGGGGAGCTGTTTTTT
J: TRBJ2-2
V: TRBV7-2
D: TRBD2
size: -

CDR3: CASRSGTSGGSSYEQYF
DNA: TGTGCCAGCAGATCCGGGACTAGCGGGGGGAGCTCCTACGAGCAGTACTTC
J: TRBJ2-7
V: TRBV6-2/TRBV6-3
D: TRBD2
size: -

CDR3: CASSLVRGQYEQYF
DNA: TGTGCCAGCAGTTTAGTCAGGGGGCAATACGAGCAGTACTTC
J: TRBJ2-7
V: TRBV12-3/TRBV12-4
D: TRBD1
size: many

CDR3: CASSEPWTGGGETQYF
DNA: TGTGCCAGCAGTGAACCTTGGACAGGAGGAGGGGAGACCCAGTACTTC
J: TRBJ2-5
V: TRBV6-1
D: -
size: -

CDR3: CASSASSYSGANVLTF
DNA: TGTGCCAGCAGTGCATCCAGCTACTCTGGGGCCAACGTCCTGACTTTC
J: TRBJ2-6
V: TRBV28
D: -
size: -

CDR3: CASSSRTSGSYNEQFF
DNA: TGTGCCAGCAGCTCCCGGACTAGCGGGAGTTACAATGAGCAGTTCTTC
J: TRBJ2-1
V: TRBV5-6
D: TRBD2
size: few

CDR3: CASSSATFLEAFF
DNA: TGTGCCAGCAGCTCCGCGACGTTCCTTGAAGCTTTCTTT
J: TRBJ1-1
V: TRBV7-6
D: -
size: -

CDR3: CASSLMSQRGRDTQYF
DNA: TGCGCCAGCAGCTTGATGTCCCAGCGGGGCAGAGATACGCAGTATTTT
J: TRBJ2-3
V: TRBV5-1
D: TRBD2
size: few

CDR3: CASSYSIYTEAFF
DNA: TGTGCCAGCAGTTACTCGATATATACTGAAGCTTTCTTT
J: TRBJ1-1
V: TRBV6-5
D: -
size: -

CDR3: CSATTETQYF
DNA: TGCAGTGCTACTACTGAGACCCAGTACTTC
J: TRBJ2-5
V: TRBV20-1
D: -
size: few

CDR3: CASSLPTGGGKTQYF
DNA: TGTGCCAGCAGTTTACCGACAGGGGGAGGAAAGACCCAGTACTTC
J: TRBJ2-5
V: TRBV28
D: TRBD1
size: few

CDR3: CASSPIDSWITANTGELFF
DNA: TGTGCCAGCAGCCCCATCGACTCGTGGATAACTGCGAACACCGGGGAGCTGTTTTTT
J: TRBJ2-2
V: TRBV3-1
D: -
size: -

CDR3: CASSGLNNSPLHF
DNA: TGTGCCAGCTCCGGGTTAAATAATTCACCCCTCCACTTT
J: TRBJ1-6
V: TRBV2
D: -
size: -

CDR3: CASSLDQPEAFF
DNA: TGTGCCAGCAGCTTAGACCAACCTGAAGCTTTCTTT
J: TRBJ1-1
V: TRBV7-9
D: -
size: few

CDR3: CSVETGGSTSTDTQYF
DNA: TGCAGCGTTGAAACCGGAGGCAGTACAAGCACAGATACGCAGTATTTT
J: TRBJ2-3
V: TRBV29-1
D: -
size: -

CDR3: CAGTKSDTQYF
DNA: TGTGCCGGAACCAAATCAGATACGCAGTATTTT
J: TRBJ2-3
V: TRBV6-2/TRBV6-3
D: -
size: -

CDR3: CASTLRQGIYEQYF
DNA: TGTGCCAGCACCCTCAGACAGGGGATCTACGAGCAGTACTTC
J: TRBJ2-7
V: TRBV28
D: TRBD1
size: -

CDR3: CASSIGGLWNEQYF
DNA: TGTGCCAGCAGCATAGGAGGTCTCTGGAACGAGCAGTACTTC
J: TRBJ2-7
V: TRBV7-9
D: -
size: -

CDR3: CSARAWAGNNEQFF
DNA: TGCAGTGCTAGAGCCTGGGCAGGGAACAATGAGCAGTTCTTC
J: TRBJ2-1
V: TRBV20-1
D: -
size: -

CDR3: CASSQEGRGEKLFF
DNA: TGTGCCAGCAGCCAGGAGGGGCGAGGAGAAAAACTGTTTTTT
J: TRBJ1-4
V: TRBV6-2/TRBV6-3
D: -
size: -

CDR3: CASSGPGQGVIRRYEQYF
DNA: TGTGCCAGCAGTGGACCGGGACAGGGGGTCATACGTCGGTACGAGCAGTACTTC
J: TRBJ2-7
V: TRBV25-1
D: TRBD1
size: few

CDR3: CSVGAGTSGHYNEQFF
DNA: TGCAGCGTGGGGGCCGGGACTAGCGGGCATTACAATGAGCAGTTCTTC
J: TRBJ2-1
V: TRBV29-1
D: TRBD2
size: -

CDR3: CASSRGSLYTGELLF
DNA: TGCGCCAGCAGCCGTGGATCCCTGTACACCGGGGAGCTGCTTTTT
J: TRBJ2-2
V: TRBV5-1
D: -
size: -

CDR3: CASSLSGTGIALSTDTQYF
DNA: TGTGCCAGCAGTTTATCCGGGACAGGTATTGCTCTTAGCACAGATACGCAGTATTTT
J: TRBJ2-3
V: TRBV27
D: TRBD1
size: -

CDR3: CASRGTSGRRLQETQYF
DNA: TGTGCCAGCAGAGGGACTAGCGGGCGGAGACTCCAAGAGACCCAGTACTTC
J: TRBJ2-5
V: TRBV21-1
D: -
size: few